Below, 15 T cell receptor beta chains from the same sample are listed, as sequenced in a study of neurological immune-mediated disorders. In TCRdb, the 5' RACE reads were re-called with MiXCR into one record per CDR3 protein. The table has more than 45,000 distinct CDR3 sequences, approximately 10% seen once. Sequenced: PBMCs. These receptors all come from a woman aged 40 to 49 with HTLV-1-associated myelopathy (HAM/TSP).

This clonotype was counted at least ten times. This chain joins TRBV9 and TRBJ2-3; D remains ambiguous. The CDR3 runs 11 residues. Germline CDR1 is SGDLS and CDR2 is YYNGEE. V dropped 0 bases and J dropped 6 bases, with 2 bases sitting between them. Written as DNA, the CDR3 is TGTGCCAGCAGCGTAGAGGATACGCAGTATTTT. Its protein is CASSVEDTQYF.

This clonotype has only a few counts. The chain has TRBV29-1 and TRBJ2-7; weak D call: TRBD2 (6 bases). CDR3 length: 12 residues. V was clipped by 6 bases and J by 3 bases, with 12 bases between them. Germline values: CDR1 SQVTM, CDR2 ANQGSEA. CDR3 nucleotides: TGCAGCGTCATGGAGCGGGTCTACGAGCAGTACTTC. Protein product: CSVMERVYEQYF.

In this sample, this clonotype turned up many times. The genes are TRBV5-1 and TRBJ2-7, with TRBD1 matching over 11 bases. The CDR3 contains 14 residues. The germline V gene encodes CDR1 SGHRS and CDR2 YFSETQ. With 4 bases clipped from V and 6 bases from J, the junction kept 6 bases outside the gene matches. CDR3 nucleotide sequence: TGCGCCAGCAGCCCCGGGACAGGGGGTGTCGAGCAGTACTTC. It yields the protein CASSPGTGGVEQYF.

This clonotype was seen ten or more times. The chain uses TRBV24-1 and TRBJ2-5; D uncertain. Germline CDR1 reads KGHDR; CDR2 reads SFDVKD. The V and J ends lost 10 bases and 5 bases respectively, with 13 bases between them. This CDR3 is 12 amino acids long. CDR3: CATAGPGETQYF. CDR3 nucleotides: TGTGCCACAGCCGGGCCTGGGGAGACCCAGTACTTC.

This clonotype was observed at least ten times. V usage is TRBV2 and J usage is TRBJ2-5; D gene unclear. This CDR3 is 13 amino acids long. Trimming stripped 6 bases from V and 5 bases from J, with 13 bases between. CDR1 and CDR2 from the germline V gene are SNHLY and FYNNEI. The CDR3 spells CASRKAWAETQYF. The CDR3 coding sequence is TGTGCCAGCAGGAAAGCGTGGGCGGAGACCCAGTACTTC.

This clonotype was observed many times. J is TRBJ2-1 and V is TRBV7-2; D remains ambiguous. Germline V lookup: CDR1 SGHTA, CDR2 FQGNSA. The CDR3 loop spans 17 amino acids. V dropped 0 bases and J dropped 4 bases, with 16 bases sitting between them. The CDR3 DNA is TGTGCCAGCAGCTTAGCGCCCGTAGGAGCGATTTACAATGAGCAGTTCTTC. It encodes CASSLAPVGAIYNEQFF.

By proportion, this clonotype is medium-sized. The J gene is TRBJ1-1, the V gene TRBV2; 9 bases fit TRBD1. The CDR3 covers 15 residues. CDR1 and CDR2 (germline): SNHLY, FYNNEI. Losses at the gene ends were 5 bases for V and 4 bases for J; bases not matched to a gene: 8. The DNA for the CDR3 is TGTGCCAGCAGTTGGGGAACAGGGGGCGGCACTGAAGCTTTCTTT. The encoded protein is CASSWGTGGGTEAFF.

There are many counts of this clonotype. V gene TRBV5-1 combines with J gene TRBJ1-1, with D unresolved. CDR1 and CDR2 from the germline V gene are SGHRS and YFSETQ. CDR3 size: 12 residues. V dropped 4 bases and J dropped 5 bases, with 9 bases sitting between them. The DNA of the CDR3 is TGCGCCAGCAGCGTCACCGGGACTGAAGCTTTCTTT. The encoded protein is CASSVTGTEAFF.

This clonotype was counted ten times or more. The CDR3 here is CSANAGQGYTF. For the CDR3, the DNA is TGCAGCGCCAACGCGGGGCAAGGCTACACCTTC. The chain joins TRBV29-1 to TRBJ1-2, with D perhaps TRBD1 (5 bases). V lost 7 bases, J lost 8 bases, and 14 bases lay in between. Germline assignment: CDR1 SQVTM and CDR2 ANQGSEA. This CDR3 has 11 amino acids.

This clonotype was detected ten times or more. The V and J genes are TRBV30 and TRBJ2-2; D call uncertain. V was cut by 0 bases and J by 3 bases, with 11 bases left in between. This CDR3 has 15 amino acids. Germline lookup yields CDR1 GTSNPN and CDR2 SVGIG (reference sequence). The CDR3 loop reads CAWSVSSADTGELFF. CDR3 coding DNA: TGTGCCTGGAGTGTGAGTAGTGCTGACACCGGGGAGCTGTTTTTT.

Many counts were recorded for this clonotype. The J gene is TRBJ2-1, the V gene TRBV7-8, with D maybe TRBD2 (6 bases). Trimming took 2 bases from V and 0 from J, leaving 8 bases between them. Germline V gene data show CDR1 as SGHVS and CDR2 as FQNEAQ. The CDR3 length is 15 residues. CDR3 protein: CASSLSGSSYNEQFF. Here the CDR3 DNA reads TGTGCCAGCAGCTTATCCGGGAGCTCCTACAATGAGCAGTTCTTC.

This clonotype was seen many times. The chain joins TRBV15 to TRBJ2-2, with no clear D. The germline V gene encodes CDR1 LNHNV and CDR2 YYDKDF (reference sequence). This CDR3 has 14 amino acids. The V end lost 1 base, the J end lost 0 bases, and 3 bases lay between the germline ends. The CDR3 sequence is CATSRATNTGELFF. CDR3 in DNA: TGTGCCACCAGCAGAGCAACGAACACCGGGGAGCTGTTTTTT.

This clonotype was seen repeatedly, ten times or more. The chain is built from TRBV5-1 and TRBJ1-1, with 8 bases identical to TRBD1. After removal of 4 bases from V and 5 bases from J, the junction contained 10 bases not matched to a gene. The CDR3 spans 15 residues. Germline V gives CDR1 SGHRS, CDR2 YFSETQ. The DNA for the CDR3 is TGCGCCAGCAGCCCCTTGGGACAGGAGGGGACTGAAGCTTTCTTT. Protein sequence: CASSPLGQEGTEAFF.

This clonotype was counted many times. V is TRBV9 and J is TRBJ2-1, with 8 bases aligning to TRBD1. Germline values: CDR1 SGDLS, CDR2 YYNGEE. V trimming: 1 base; J trimming: 9 bases; junction bases outside the gene matches: 12. CDR3 length equals 16 residues. The CDR3 sequence: CASSVPRQGASGEQFF. The CDR3 DNA is TGTGCCAGCAGCGTACCCAGGCAGGGGGCGTCTGGTGAGCAGTTCTTC.

This clonotype was counted between two and nine times. The V gene is TRBV7-7, the J gene TRBJ1-1, with unresolved D. Trimming pared 5 bases from V and 5 bases from J, leaving 12 bases between. Germline V gene data show CDR1 as SSHAT and CDR2 as FNYEAQ (reference sequence). The CDR3 spans 13 residues. CDR3 in DNA: TGTGCCAGCAGCCCGCGGCGAAGGACTGAAGCTTTCTTT. This encodes CASSPRRRTEAFF.